This T cell receptor (beta chain) was captured by sequencing in a study of T cell responses to AZD1222 COVID-19 vaccine. General study results and limits: Clonal diversity was possibly underestimated, and the donors were mostly white British, with more females. Per reports, nearly half of all spike-specific TCRs target regions that are unmutated in variants.

V was trimmed by 5 bases and J by 2 bases, leaving 12 bases between them. Germline lookup yields CDR1 SGHTA and CDR2 FQGTGA. The CDR3 is made up of 14 amino acids. Points on this clone: Its antigen is still unknown.

Sequencing used immunoSEQ multiplex PCR; TCRdb keeps in-frame clones, though not all of them. The sample lists around 140,000 clones; about 91% were seen once. The chain combines TRBV7-3 with TRBJ1-1; tentative D call: TRBD1 (5 bases). The receptor was derived from an adult who received the AZD1222 COVID-19 vaccine. Specimen: peripheral blood, collected 28 days after the second AZD1222 dose. CDR3: CASSETASNTEAFF. CDR3 sequence (DNA): TGTGCCAGCAGCGAGACAGCCTCAAACACTGAAGCTTTCTTT.